This passage covers 31 T cell receptor beta chains from one sample sequenced in a study of blood T cell repertoires in COVID-19. Assay: immunoSEQ multiplex PCR; the TCRdb copy retains only in-frame clones and omits some. There are 150,000 to 190,000 clones in the sample; roughly 72% occur only once, and more than 3% lies in the top ten. Sequencing was performed on peripheral blood. These receptors originate from a woman of 80 years or more with acute or convalescent COVID-19.

This clone has just a few counts. V usage is TRBV30 and J usage is TRBJ1-2, with 8 nucleotides matching TRBD1. V trimming: 5 bases; J trimming: 4 bases; junction bases outside the gene matches: 3. CDR1 and CDR2 from the germline V gene are GTSNPN and SVGIG (reference sequence). This CDR3 contains 12 residues. For the CDR3, the DNA is TGTGCCTGGCTCGACAGGGGCTATGGCTACACCTTC. Encoded protein: CAWLDRGYGYTF.

This rearrangement joins TRBV10-3 to TRBJ1-2, with TRBD1 identical over 7 bases. The germline V gene has CDR1 ENHRY and CDR2 SYGVKD. The V gene end was trimmed by 4 bases and the J gene end by 7 bases; junction bases not matched to a gene: 12. This CDR3 comprises 15 residues. The CDR3 DNA reads as TGTGCCATCAGTGGAGGAGCCGGGACAGAGAGTGGCTACACCTTC. Its protein product is CAISGGAGTESGYTF.

The table lists this clone with a count of one. CDR3 protein: CATSREVQLGAYEQYF. The CDR3 bases are TGTGCCACCAGCAGAGAGGTTCAGCTAGGGGCCTACGAGCAGTACTTC. The genes are TRBV15 and TRBJ2-7, with TRBD1 as a possible D gene (5 bases). The ends were cut back, 0 bases at V and 2 bases at J, with 14 bases in the middle. This CDR3 spans 16 amino acids. Germline assignment: CDR1 LNHNV and CDR2 YYDKDF (reference sequence).

This clone was seen a few times. The CDR3 DNA sequence: TGTGCCAGCAGCAGGGACAGGGGGCGCTTGGGCTACACCTTC. The encoded protein is CASSRDRGRLGYTF. The chain recombines TRBV5-6 with TRBJ1-2, with TRBD1 matching 12 bases. Germline V gives CDR1 SGHDT, CDR2 YYEEEE. The CDR3 extends over 14 amino acids. The V gene end was trimmed by 4 bases and the J gene end by 8 bases; junction bases not matched to a gene: 6. Combining the CDR3 with reference TRBV5-6 and TRBJ1-2 gives the whole variable domain DAGVTQSPTHLIKTRGQQVTLRCSPKSGHDTVSWYQQALGQGPQFIFQYYEEEERQRGNFPDRFSGHQFPNYSSELNVNALLLGDSALYLCASSRDRGRLGYTFGSGTRLTVV.

The chain recombines TRBV7-2 with TRBJ2-7, with 7 bases matching TRBD2. Germline V gene lookup returns CDR1 SGHTA and CDR2 FQGNSA. The CDR3 contains 15 residues. V trimming: 1 base; J trimming: 4 bases; junction bases outside the gene matches: 7. Here the CDR3 reads CASSLGGSFLYEQYF. The CDR3 DNA follows: TGTGCCAGCAGCTTAGGCGGGAGTTTCTTGTACGAGCAGTACTTC.

This clone was detected only a few times. This chain uses TRBV6-1 with TRBJ2-7; 9 bases agree with TRBD1. The junction had 6 bases not matched to a gene; V was cut back by 3 bases and J by 3 bases. CDR1 and CDR2 from the germline V gene are MNHNS and SASEGT. This CDR3 is built from 15 residues. The CDR3 bases are TGTGCCAGCAGTGATGCGGGACAGGGTATCTACGAGCAGTACTTC. It codes for CASSDAGQGIYEQYF.

The V and J genes are TRBV4-3 and TRBJ2-5; 7 nucleotides agree with TRBD1. Trimming removed 4 bases from V and 2 bases from J; junction bases left unmatched: 10. Germline assignment: CDR1 LGHNA and CDR2 YSLEER. The CDR3 contains 16 residues. CDR3 protein: CASSLQPQGHQETQYF. CDR3 in DNA: TGCGCCAGCAGCCTACAACCACAGGGGCATCAAGAGACCCAGTACTTC.

This chain links TRBV20-1 with TRBJ1-2, with no clear D. The V and J ends lost 6 bases and 5 bases respectively, with 7 bases between them. The CDR3 is 10 residues long. The germline V gene encodes CDR1 DFQATT and CDR2 SNEGSKA (reference sequence). The DNA for the CDR3 is TGCAGTGCGATGAGATATGGCTACACCTTC. It encodes CSAMRYGYTF.

The chain carries TRBV14 and TRBJ2-1; TRBD2 is a possible D gene (5 bases). V gave up 1 base and J gave up 7 bases, with 20 bases separating them. This CDR3 contains 17 residues. CDR1 is SGHDN, CDR2 FVKESK, per germline. CDR3 sequence: CASSQVGGGRPWNEQFF. CDR3 bases: TGTGCCAGCAGCCAAGTTGGTGGCGGGCGCCCCTGGAATGAGCAGTTCTTC.

The count of this clone is one. The chain is built from TRBV18 and TRBJ1-1, with 12 bases lining up with TRBD1. V shed 2 bases and J 3 bases; nucleotides not matched to a gene: 10. Germline CDR1 reads KGHSH; CDR2 reads LQKENI. The CDR3 is made up of 18 amino acids. CDR3 bases: TGTGCCAGCTCACCAATAGGGACAGGGGGCGCTACAGACACTGAAGCTTTCTTT. It translates to CASSPIGTGGATDTEAFF.

The chain uses TRBV27 and TRBJ1-5; D is possibly TRBD1 (6 bases). CDR3 length: 15 amino acids. The germline V gene has CDR1 MNHEY and CDR2 SMNVEV (reference sequence). Trimming shortened V by 5 bases and J by 3 bases, and 14 bases separated the two germline ends. This chain's CDR3 is CASSPLRGYNQPQHF. The CDR3 coding sequence is TGTGCCAGCAGTCCCCTTAGGGGGTACAATCAGCCCCAGCATTTT.

The V gene is TRBV4-1, the J gene TRBJ1-6; D is possibly TRBD1 (6 bases). With 0 bases removed from V and 0 bases from J, the gap between germline ends came to 12 bases. This CDR3 is built from 18 residues. Germline V gene lookup returns CDR1 MGHRA and CDR2 YSYEKL. The CDR3 nucleotides read TGCGCCAGCAGCCAAGAATCCACAGGGCCCTCCTATAATTCACCCCTCCACTTT. As protein: CASSQESTGPSYNSPLHF.

This chain links TRBV7-9 with TRBJ2-1, with 8 bases aligning to TRBD2. There are 15 residues in the CDR3. CDR1 and CDR2 (germline): SEHNR, FQNEAQ (reference sequence). The ends lost 10 bases at V and 4 bases at J; junction bases unmatched: 12. The CDR3 bases are TGTGCCACCTCCCTGAGCGGGAGCAAATACAATGAGCAGTTCTTC. Translated: CATSLSGSKYNEQFF.

The chain is built from TRBV4-2 and TRBJ1-4; D is uncertain. This CDR3 spans 15 amino acids. Per germline, CDR1 LGHNA and CDR2 YNFKEQ. V shed 0 bases and J shed 7 bases, with 12 bases lying between them. The CDR3 loop reads CASSQDQTSPEKLFF. The CDR3 region has the DNA TGTGCCAGCAGCCAAGATCAGACATCGCCTGAAAAACTGTTTTTT.

The rearrangement joins TRBV18 to TRBJ1-2, with 9 bases aligning to TRBD1. Trimming cost V 3 bases and J 8 bases; bases outside gene matches: 7. CDR1 KGHSH and CDR2 LQKENI come from the germline V gene. The CDR3 contains 14 residues. The CDR3 loop reads CASSPGQGVRGYTF. The CDR3 DNA reads as TGTGCCAGCTCACCGGGACAGGGAGTCCGGGGCTACACCTTC.

The V and J genes are TRBV6-6 and TRBJ1-5; no definite D call. The CDR3 runs to 14 residues. The germline gives CDR1 MNHNY, CDR2 SVGAGI (reference sequence). V lost 0 bases and J lost 6, with 9 bases in between. CDR3 bases: TGTGCCAGCAGTTACTCACAGCCCGCTCAGCCCCAGCATTTT. Its protein product is CASSYSQPAQPQHF.

The J gene is TRBJ1-5, the V gene TRBV6-5; 10 bases are shared with TRBD1. The CDR3 sequence is 14 residues long. Germline V gene sequence: CDR1 MNHEY, CDR2 SVGAGI. Trimming cost V 8 bases and J 4 bases; bases outside gene matches: 5. CDR3 DNA sequence: TGTGCCAGCGTGGACAGGGGGGAGAATCAGCCCCAGCATTTT. Residues: CASVDRGENQPQHF.

The gene calls are TRBV9 and TRBJ1-2, with 10 bases that match TRBD1. CDR1 and CDR2 from the germline V gene are SGDLS and YYNGEE. The CDR3 length is 12 residues. With 4 bases clipped from V and 13 bases from J, the junction kept 7 bases outside the gene matches. The CDR3 sequence: CASSPGTGEGTF. CDR3 sequence (DNA): TGTGCCAGCAGCCCCGGGACAGGGGAAGGCACCTTC.

This clone was observed once. The rearrangement links TRBV30 to TRBJ2-2; possibly TRBD2 for D (5 bases). V lost 2 bases and J 0 bases, leaving 13 bases between the germline ends. The CDR3 is made up of 16 amino acids. Germline-derived CDR1 and CDR2 are GTSNPN and SVGIG (reference sequence). The CDR3 coding sequence is TGTGCCTGGAGTAAGCTAGCCTCGGCGAACACCGGGGAGCTGTTTTTT. Protein product: CAWSKLASANTGELFF.

The J gene is TRBJ1-5, the V gene TRBV19, with TRBD1 as a possible D gene (5 bases). V was cut by 6 bases and J by 0 bases, with 12 bases left in between. Per germline, CDR1 LNHDA and CDR2 SQIVND (reference sequence). This CDR3 is 15 amino acids long. DNA for the CDR3: TGTGCCAGTAGGATACAGGAATATAGCAATCAGCCCCAGCATTTT. It yields the protein CASRIQEYSNQPQHF. The full variable domain, in which reference TRBV19 and TRBJ1-5 provide the parts outside the CDR3, is DGGITQSPKYLFRKEGQNVTLSCEQNLNHDAMYWYRQDPGQGLRLIYYSQIVNDFQKGDIAEGYSVSREKKESFPLTVTSAQKNPTAFYLCASRIQEYSNQPQHFGDGTRLSIL.

The V call is TRBV19, the J call TRBJ1-1, with a weak D call TRBD1 (5 bases). CDR3 length: 14 amino acids. V was trimmed by 4 bases and J by 4 bases, leaving 13 bases between them. CDR1 is LNHDA, CDR2 SQIVND, per germline (reference sequence). CDR3 sequence reads: CASSNFREGTEAFF. CDR3 nucleotide sequence: TGTGCCAGTAGTAACTTCAGGGAGGGCACTGAAGCTTTCTTT.

The V gene is TRBV6-5, the J gene TRBJ2-7; 10 bases agree with TRBD1. Germline CDR1 and CDR2: MNHEY and SVGAGI. The CDR3 has 15 residues. J lost 6 bases, V lost 4 bases, and 9 bases had no gene match. In DNA form, the CDR3 reads TGTGCCAGCAGTTTTCAGACAGGGGGCTTGTTCGAGCAGTACTTC. It encodes CASSFQTGGLFEQYF.

The chain has TRBV5-1 and TRBJ2-7; possibly TRBD2 for D (5 bases). The germline V gene encodes CDR1 SGHRS and CDR2 YFSETQ. Trimming shortened V by 0 bases and J by 5 bases, and 15 bases separated the two germline ends. The CDR3 has 15 residues. The CDR3 loop is CASSLGGSNSNEQYF. DNA for the CDR3: TGCGCCAGCAGCTTGGGAGGGAGTAATTCGAACGAGCAGTACTTC.

The V and J genes are TRBV6-6 and TRBJ2-7, with 11 bases matching TRBD2. CDR1 is MNHNY and CDR2 is SVGAGI in the germline V gene (reference sequence). Trimming took 4 bases from V and 4 from J; bases not matched to a gene: 3. The CDR3 is 14 residues long. This chain's CDR3 is CASSSTSGSYEQYF. CDR3 sequence (DNA): TGTGCCAGCAGTTCCACTAGCGGGAGTTACGAGCAGTACTTC.

This chain connects TRBV6-5 to TRBJ2-4, with 10 bases matching TRBD2. CDR1 MNHEY and CDR2 SVGAGI come from the germline V gene. The CDR3 spans 14 residues. V gave up 7 bases and J gave up 9 bases; unmatched junction bases: 9. The CDR3: CASTRSGGAGIQYF. For the CDR3, the DNA is TGTGCCAGCACCAGGAGCGGGGGGGCGGGCATTCAGTACTTC.

This chain joins TRBV5-1 and TRBJ2-2; no reliable D call. V was cut by 4 bases and J by 3 bases, with 13 bases left in between. This CDR3 is built from 15 residues. Germline loops: CDR1 SGHRS, CDR2 YFSETQ. The CDR3 coding sequence is TGCGCCAGCAGCCCCACCTTCACGGACACCGGGGAGCTGTTTTTT. As protein: CASSPTFTDTGELFF.

V usage is TRBV7-3 and J usage is TRBJ2-1, with 8 nucleotides matching TRBD1. The CDR3 extends over 14 amino acids. CDR1 is SGHTA and CDR2 is FQGTGA in the germline V gene. After removal of 4 bases from V and 4 bases from J, the junction contained 3 bases not matched to a gene. CDR3 residues: CASSSDRGYNEQFF. The CDR3 DNA reads as TGTGCCAGCAGCTCTGACAGGGGTTACAATGAGCAGTTCTTC.

The chain is built from TRBV4-2 and TRBJ2-2, with no clear D. The V end lost 1 base, the J end lost 5 bases, and 14 bases lay between the germline ends. CDR3 length: 16 residues. Germline V gene sequence: CDR1 LGHNA, CDR2 YNFKEQ. The CDR3 DNA reads as TGTGCCAGCAGCCAAGTGTACTCCTCTTATACCGGGGAGCTGTTTTTT. This gives the protein CASSQVYSSYTGELFF.

V usage is TRBV6-2 or TRBV6-3 and J usage is TRBJ1-6, with 10 positions matching TRBD1. Unmatched junction bases numbered 12, after V lost 4 bases and J lost 9 bases. Germline CDR1 reads MNHEY; CDR2 reads SVGEGT. The CDR3 length is 17 residues. CDR3 protein: CASSFLPSGTGVSPLHF. The CDR3 coding sequence is TGTGCCAGCAGTTTTCTCCCCTCCGGGACAGGGGTTTCACCCCTCCACTTT.

The V call is TRBV6-2 or TRBV6-3, the J call TRBJ1-5, with a possible D match to TRBD1 (6 bases). The V gene's germline CDR1 is MNHEY and CDR2 SVGEGT. The CDR3 contains 16 residues. Trimming took 4 bases from V and 0 from J, leaving 13 bases between them. This CDR3 is CASSLDSRNSNQPQHF. CDR3 coding DNA: TGTGCCAGCAGTTTGGACAGCAGAAATAGCAATCAGCCCCAGCATTTT.

The rearrangement joins TRBV10-2 to TRBJ2-7; 9 bases align to TRBD2. The junction had 7 bases not matched to a gene; V was cut back by 7 bases and J by 6 bases. Per the germline V gene, CDR1 is WSHSY and CDR2 is SAAADI. The CDR3 contains 13 residues. The DNA for the CDR3 is TGCGCCAGCACCCCTGGACTAGCGTCCGAGCAGTACTTC. It codes for CASTPGLASEQYF.